This is a list of T cell receptor beta chains from one sample in a study of Graves' ophthalmopathy and Graves' hyperthyroidism. In TCRdb, the multiplex PCR reads were re-called with MiXCR into one record per CDR3 protein. The sample lists fewer than 650,000 distinct CDR3 sequences, around a fifth occurring once. Sequenced sample: peripheral blood. The receptors stem from a woman under 30 with stable Graves' hyperthyroidism. Some clones in this sample may be carry-over from other donors' samples. Both conserved end residues are part of each CDR3. The D gene is left open where the match is weak. The size field is filled for only some rows; it gives once, few, many or a size class.

CDR3 DNA	CDR3 protein	J gene	V gene	clone size	D gene
TGTGCTAGTGGTTTGGTACGAGTGTGGGGCTATGGCTACACCTTC	CASGLVRVWGYGYTF	TRBJ1-2	TRBV12-5	many	-
TGCAGCGTTGCATCAGGTGGATACGAGCAGTACTTC	CSVASGGYEQYF	TRBJ2-7	TRBV29-1	many	-
TGTGCCAGCAGCTTAGATCTGCAGGGTGAAGCTTTCTTT	CASSLDLQGEAFF	TRBJ1-1	TRBV11-2	-	-
TGCAGCGTTGAAATCGGCACGGGAGAGACCCAGTACTTC	CSVEIGTGETQYF	TRBJ2-5	TRBV29-1	-	-
TGCAGCGTTGATGGGTTTGGGACCGGGGAGCTGTTTTTT	CSVDGFGTGELFF	TRBJ2-2	TRBV29-1	many	-
TGTGCCAGCAGTTACCACCCTCCTACCCTCACGAACACTGAAGCTTTCTTT	CASSYHPPTLTNTEAFF	TRBJ1-1	TRBV6-2/TRBV6-3	many	-
TGTGCCAGCAGTTACGAACATATCACAAACACTGAAGCTTTCTTT	CASSYEHITNTEAFF	TRBJ1-1	TRBV6-5	-	-
TGTGCCAGTAAGGGGGAGGGGAAACCTGAAGCTTTCTTT	CASKGEGKPEAFF	TRBJ1-1	TRBV12-3/TRBV12-4	many	-
TGTGCCAGCAGTTTTTGGACCACAGATACGCAGTATTTT	CASSFWTTDTQYF	TRBJ2-3	TRBV28	-	-
TGTGCCAGCCTGCGTAGTCTAGCGGGAACCCTTGGGGAGCAGTACTTC	CASLRSLAGTLGEQYF	TRBJ2-7	TRBV28	many	TRBD2
TGTGCCTGGAGTGTACTAGGACAGGGGAATTCACCCCTCCACTTT	CAWSVLGQGNSPLHF	TRBJ1-6	TRBV30	few	TRBD1
TGTGCCAGCATGTCGCTCACCCCACTCCGGGACAGGGCTCGCTACGAGCAGTACTTC	CASMSLTPLRDRARYEQYF	TRBJ2-7	TRBV6-2/TRBV6-3	few	TRBD1
TGTGCCAGCAGTTACGGACAACTTACCCACACCTTC	CASSYGQLTHTF	TRBJ1-2	TRBV6-2/TRBV6-3	many	-
TGTGCCAGTAGTATTTCCTTTTATCAGCCCCAGCATTTT	CASSISFYQPQHF	TRBJ1-5	TRBV19	many	-
TGTGCCTGGAGTGTACTTCAGACTGGAACCCAGTACTTC	CAWSVLQTGTQYF	TRBJ2-5	TRBV30	few	-
TGTGCCAGCAGTTTAGCGCTTGGTTCACCCCTCCACTTT	CASSLALGSPLHF	TRBJ1-6	TRBV12-3/TRBV12-4	many	-
TGCAGTGCTAGAGATGTGCGGGACCCTACAGTCTTGGAAGAGACCCAGTACTTC	CSARDVRDPTVLEETQYF	TRBJ2-5	TRBV20-1	-	-
TGTGCCAGCAGCTCCGTGTTTGGCGGTGGCACCGGGGAGCTGTTTTTT	CASSSVFGGGTGELFF	TRBJ2-2	TRBV5-4	-	-
TGTGCCAGCAGTAGTACAGGGCCCGTCTATGGCTACACCTTC	CASSSTGPVYGYTF	TRBJ1-2	TRBV12-3/TRBV12-4	-	-
TGCAGTGCTTCCGTCAATTCCGAAGTGGGTCAGCCCCAGCATTTT	CSASVNSEVGQPQHF	TRBJ1-5	TRBV20-1	many	-
TGTGCCAGCAGTGGGGAGGGAAGCAAGGCTAACTATGGCTACACCTTC	CASSGEGSKANYGYTF	TRBJ1-2	TRBV6-1	-	-
TGTGCCAGCAGACCTGCGGACAGGGGTTCTGGCTACACCTTC	CASRPADRGSGYTF	TRBJ1-2	TRBV12-3/TRBV12-4	many	TRBD1
TGCAGTGCTGCCCCAACAGCGAGGAACACTGAAGCTTTCTTT	CSAAPTARNTEAFF	TRBJ1-1	TRBV20-1	many	-
TGTGCCAGCAGGCTCCGGGACAGCAACGGGGAGACCCAGTACTTC	CASRLRDSNGETQYF	TRBJ2-5	TRBV2	-	TRBD1
TGTGCCACCAACTCCGGGACAGTAGACACCGGGGAGCTGTTTTTT	CATNSGTVDTGELFF	TRBJ2-2	TRBV24-1	-	TRBD1
TGCGCCAGCAGCTTTGGGTGGGGGCTCAGGGCTGAAGCTTTCTTT	CASSFGWGLRAEAFF	TRBJ1-1	TRBV5-1	few	-
TGTGCCAGCAGTGGACAGGGGGCGTCTCCTAACACTGAAGCTTTCTTT	CASSGQGASPNTEAFF	TRBJ1-1	TRBV6-1	many	TRBD1
TGTGCCAGCAGTGACTCGAGGGAAGGCACCGGGGAGCTGTTTTTT	CASSDSREGTGELFF	TRBJ2-2	TRBV6-4	few	-
TGTGCCAGCATCGATGACTATGGCTACACCTTC	CASIDDYGYTF	TRBJ1-2	TRBV6-1	many	-
TGTGCCAGCAGTGGAATAGGGCCGGGGGTGAAGGAGCAGTACTTC	CASSGIGPGVKEQYF	TRBJ2-7	TRBV28	-	-
TGTGCCAGCAGCCTACCCGGGCGGATTCAGTACTTC	CASSLPGRIQYF	TRBJ2-4	TRBV11-2	many	-
TGCAGTGCTAGGGATCTGGGCAAGGACTATGGCTACACCTTC	CSARDLGKDYGYTF	TRBJ1-2	TRBV20-1	few	-
TGTGCCATCAGCTCGGACGGAAACACTGAAGCTTTCTTT	CAISSDGNTEAFF	TRBJ1-1	TRBV10-3	few	-
TGTGCCAGCAGCTCAGGCGGGAGTTTCGGCGGGGAGCTGTTTTTT	CASSSGGSFGGELFF	TRBJ2-2	TRBV7-3	many	TRBD2
TGTGCCAGCAGCACGGACGTTATGTATGGCTACACCTTC	CASSTDVMYGYTF	TRBJ1-2	TRBV7-9	few	-
TGCGCCAGCAGCCCGGAGGTCGGAAATTCACCCCTCCACTTT	CASSPEVGNSPLHF	TRBJ1-6	TRBV5-1	-	-
TGTGCCGGCAACCCCACAGGGGTTGGAGATGGCTACACCTTC	CAGNPTGVGDGYTF	TRBJ1-2	TRBV9	-	TRBD1
TGTGCCAGTAACAGGGGGCGCGGGGACACTGAAGCTTTCTTT	CASNRGRGDTEAFF	TRBJ1-1	TRBV19	-	TRBD1
TGTGCCAGCATTTTTGGACGGGGCTCTGGGGCCAACGTCCTGACTTTC	CASIFGRGSGANVLTF	TRBJ2-6	TRBV2	many	-
TGTGCCAGCAGTTTTTACAGGGGCGACACCGGGGAGCTGTTTTTT	CASSFYRGDTGELFF	TRBJ2-2	TRBV27	many	TRBD1
TGTGCCAGCAGTGATGGGTTCGACAGAATGAACACTGAAGCTTTCTTT	CASSDGFDRMNTEAFF	TRBJ1-1	TRBV6-2/TRBV6-3	many	-
TGTGCCATCAGACAGGGCGGTTTTGAAGCTTTCTTT	CAIRQGGFEAFF	TRBJ1-1	TRBV10-3	-	-
TGTGCCAGTAGTAATAAACTCGGGGGACGGGGTGGCAAGGCTGAAGCTTTCTTT	CASSNKLGGRGGKAEAFF	TRBJ1-1	TRBV19	many	-
TGTGCCAGCAGCTCTTGGGCGGTGGGCACTGAAGCTTTCTTT	CASSSWAVGTEAFF	TRBJ1-1	TRBV7-9	few	-
TGTGCCAGCAGCTTAGGAACCTCCATGGGCGGGGAGCTGTTTTTT	CASSLGTSMGGELFF	TRBJ2-2	TRBV7-6	many	-
TGCAGCGTCCCACAGGGGACTGAAGCTTTCTTT	CSVPQGTEAFF	TRBJ1-1	TRBV29-1	many	TRBD1
TGTGCCAGCAGCCAAGATTTGGTAGGGAACACTGAAGCTTTCTTT	CASSQDLVGNTEAFF	TRBJ1-1	TRBV3-1	few	-
TGTGCCAGCAGTCCGGACAGGGCTGGGCAGTACTTC	CASSPDRAGQYF	TRBJ2-7	TRBV12-3/TRBV12-4	many	TRBD1
TGCGCCAGCAGCCAAAAGCCCAGCGGGGGCGATGGCTACACCTTC	CASSQKPSGGDGYTF	TRBJ1-2	TRBV4-1	-	-
TGTGCCAGCAGAACCACAGGGGGCTTGGGCACCGGGGAGCTGTTTTTT	CASRTTGGLGTGELFF	TRBJ2-2	TRBV12-3/TRBV12-4	-	TRBD1
TGCGCCAGCAGCCAGAGCTCTGGGGCCAACGTCCTGACTTTC	CASSQSSGANVLTF	TRBJ2-6	TRBV5-1	-	-
TGCAGTGCTAGAGATAGACTAGCGGGGAGTGAGACCCAGTACTTC	CSARDRLAGSETQYF	TRBJ2-5	TRBV20-1	-	TRBD2
TGTGCCAGCAGCGGTAGGTGGGACGAGCAGTACTTC	CASSGRWDEQYF	TRBJ2-7	TRBV11-2	many	-